The TCR beta chain described here comes from a study of regulatory T cells in long-lasting Graves disease. Points from the study as a whole: Persistent disease preferred TRBV28, TRBJ1-2 and TRBJ2-5; new disease, TRBV20-1 and TRBJ2-1.

V lost 6 bases and J 3 bases, leaving 11 bases between the germline ends. The CDR3 spans 13 residues. The V gene's germline CDR1 is MNHNS and CDR2 SASEGT. Researchers made TCR beta libraries by using iRepertoire HTBI primers and running Arm-PCR on CDR3 regions. MiXCR was run by TCRdb on the multiplex PCR reads, yielding one entry per CDR3 protein. The table has approximately 480,000 distinct CDR3 sequences, 15% to 20% seen once. Time point noted: newly diagnosed GD, antithyroid drugs for less than 3 months. Extracted PBMC RNA gave rise to the TCR library. This clonotype has ten or more counts. Its target is not known. The same specimen was also included in a second study, on T cells in Graves' hyperthyroidism and ophthalmopathy. That paper adds: Patients with ophthalmopathy were separated from those with stable hyperthyroidism by a 13 V-J model.

The rearrangement joins TRBV6-1 to TRBJ1-2; tentatively, D is TRBD1 (6 bases). The receptor comes from a man between 35 and 55 years old with Graves disease. Sequenced here: peripheral blood mononuclear cells (PBMCs), sampled at new diagnosis, from a patient treated with antithyroid drugs. The CDR3 DNA sequence: TGTGCCAGCAGAGACGCAGGGGACTATGGCTACACCTTC. This sequence encodes CASRDAGDYGYTF.